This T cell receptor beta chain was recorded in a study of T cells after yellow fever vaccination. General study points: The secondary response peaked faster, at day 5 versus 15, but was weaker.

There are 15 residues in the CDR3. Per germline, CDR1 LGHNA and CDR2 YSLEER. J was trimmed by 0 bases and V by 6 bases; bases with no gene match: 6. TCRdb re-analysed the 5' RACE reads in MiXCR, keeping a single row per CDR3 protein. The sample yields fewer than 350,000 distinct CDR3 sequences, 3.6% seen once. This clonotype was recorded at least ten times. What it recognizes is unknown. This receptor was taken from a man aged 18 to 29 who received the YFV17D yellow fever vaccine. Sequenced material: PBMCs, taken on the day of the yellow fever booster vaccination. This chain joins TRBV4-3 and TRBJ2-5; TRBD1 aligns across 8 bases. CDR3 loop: CASRGSDRDQETQYF. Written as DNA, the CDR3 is TGCGCCAGCAGGGGTTCGGACAGGGACCAAGAGACCCAGTACTTC.